This TCR beta chain was observed in a study of cytomegalovirus exposure and HLA in healthy donors (dated by TCRdb to 2015 to 2018). As for the study more broadly: According to a later analysis, the 120 or so validation repertoires were produced on the same platform as the approximately 690 repertoires of the first cohort. The study aimed to test whether cataloging public T cell receptors could reveal signatures of past pathogen exposure. Besides the first cohort of about 730 subjects, a separate validation cohort made up of about 120 different subjects was used. To predict cytomegalovirus infection status, the study combined high-throughput TCR immunosequencing, statistical association of individual TCRs with disease status, and machine learning. Here is what the overall study found, with its caveats: It was suggested by the authors that the approach could potentially be generalized to other disease states and immunological phenotypes. In the study, around 160 TCR beta chains were listed as associated with cytomegalovirus. Across donors, most TCR sequences were observed very rarely, whereas some public TCRs were present in many individuals. A later analysis had no HLA typing for the validation cohort, so co-occurrence there was scored across all 130 or so repertoires. In both the original and validation cohorts, the classifier was reported to diagnose cytomegalovirus status with high specificity and sensitivity. Subsequent analysis determined that TCRs grouped into clusters in the first cohort also showed a tendency toward co-occurrence across the 130 or so validation repertoires, and approximately 94% of cluster scores exceeded 0. A few of the identified cytomegalovirus-associated TCR beta chains were confirmed in vitro to be specific for cytomegalovirus antigens.

The donors were included in the validation cohort of 120 subjects, a group kept apart from the approximately 690-subject first cohort. Library preparation used the immunoSEQ multiplex PCR assay. Regarding the original processing steps: To diagnose cytomegalovirus status from the catalog of TCR beta chain sequences, a statistical classification framework was built. Entries here come from immuneACCESS through TCRdb and include only in-frame sequences with V and J called. Some clones fail to appear in such tables; in the studies checked, an unresolved V gene covers under half of the shortfall, and the cause of the remainder is unknown. The D gene and trimming were derived from the DNA, and the V and J assignments and clone size from that table. The sample contains some 140,000 clones, 86% of them found a single time. About 22% of the sample comes from the top ten. CDR1 and CDR2, per the germline V gene (reference sequence), are SSHAT and FNYEAQ. Including the terminal cysteine and phenylalanine, the CDR3 comprises 12 residues. Here the CDR3 DNA is all that survives: 36 bases in frame from base 1. The junction shows trimming of 5 bases on V and 10 bases on J, and the gene matches do not reach 3 bases of it.

About this clone itself: It lacks a known antigen. No per-base quality is available; no much larger clone lies one base away.

The sequencing sample was made of PBMCs. The TCR sequence derives from a man younger than 35 in good health and CMV-seropositive. Recombination joined TRBV7-7 with TRBJ2-1; 9 middle bases align to TRBD2. The DNA sequence reads TGTGCCAGCAGCCCCAGCGGGGGGGAGCAGTTCTTC. Translated, it reads CASSPSGGEQFF. The reference TRBV7-7 and TRBJ2-1 proteins fill in what lies around the CDR3, so the full variable domain reads GAGVSQSPRYKVTKRGQDVTLRCDPISSHATLYWYQQALGQGPEFLTYFNYEAQPDKSGLPSDRFSAERPEGSISTLTIQRTEQRDSAMYRCASSPSGGEQFFGPGTRLTVL.